Presented here are 27 T cell receptor beta chains from one specimen sequenced in a study of cytomegalovirus exposure and HLA in healthy donors (dated by TCRdb to the late 2010s). Library preparation was by the immunoSEQ multiplex PCR assay. TCRdb obtained this table from immuneACCESS and retained in-frame rearrangements with V and J assigned. These tables miss some clones; where compared with another copy, unresolved V genes account for less than half of the shortfall, and the remainder is unexplained. The sample profile shows 95,000 to 150,000 clones; more than 75% of them were found once. 2% to 2.5% of the sample is taken by the ten largest. The sample taken for sequencing was PBMCs. Receptors were obtained from a woman under 40 in good health and CMV-seronegative.

CDR3 protein: CAGGRPNTGELFF. The CDR3 DNA reads as TGTGCCGGGGGGAGGCCCAACACCGGGGAGCTGTTTTTT. The chain employs TRBV19 and TRBJ2-2, with D perhaps TRBD2 (6 bases). V shed 11 bases and J shed 2 bases, with 12 bases lying between them. There are 13 residues in the CDR3. Germline CDR1 reads LNHDA; CDR2 reads SQIVND (reference sequence).

The gene calls are TRBV27 and TRBJ2-1; maybe TRBD1 (5 bases). In germline, CDR1 is MNHEY, CDR2 SMNVEV (reference sequence). V lost 3 bases and J 0 bases, leaving 9 bases between the germline ends. This CDR3 is built from 15 residues. The chain's CDR3 is CASSFQGSSYNEQFF. CDR3 bases: TGTGCCAGCAGTTTTCAGGGTAGCTCCTACAATGAGCAGTTCTTC.

The chain uses TRBV9 and TRBJ1-4; 7 bases align to TRBD1. Germline CDR1 reads SGDLS; CDR2 reads YYNGEE. The CDR3 totals 15 residues. V was pared by 4 bases and J by 4 bases, with 7 bases of the junction left unmatched. CDR3 coding DNA: TGTGCCAGCAGCTTGAGACAGGGACTTAATGAAAAACTGTTTTTT. It is translated as CASSLRQGLNEKLFF. The whole variable domain, filled in from reference TRBV9 and TRBJ1-4, reads DSGVTQTPKHLITATGQRVTLRCSPRSGDLSVYWYQQSLDQGLQFLIQYYNGEERAKGNILERFSAQQFPDLHSELNLSSLELGDSALYFCASSLRQGLNEKLFFGSGTQLSVL.

To note about this clone: Relative to the germline gene, one junction end is altered; a read error may explain this. The CDR3 nucleotides are TGTGCCAGCAGCACCACTGGGGCAGACCCTTATATCTTC. It encodes CASSTTGADPYIF. V and J are TRBV7-9 and TRBJ2-1; possibly TRBD1 for D (5 bases). Germline lookup yields CDR1 SEHNR and CDR2 FQNEAQ (reference sequence). The CDR3 has 13 residues. The full variable domain, with the rest looked up from reference TRBV7-9 and TRBJ2-1, is DTGVSQNPRHKITKRGQNVTFRCDPISEHNRLYWYRQTLGQGPEFLTYFQNEAQLEKSRLLSDRFSAERPKGSFSTLEIQRTEQGDSAMYLCASSTTGADPYIFGPGTRLTVL.

The V and J genes are TRBV27 and TRBJ2-5; TRBD2 matches 7 bases. V was clipped by 5 bases and J by 4 bases; unmatched bases: 22. This CDR3 contains 19 residues. Germline V gene data show CDR1 as MNHEY and CDR2 as SMNVEV (reference sequence). CDR3 nucleotide sequence: TGTGCCAGCAGTCCCATCCCCCTCCGTGGGGGAGGGAATCGAGAGACCCAGTACTTC. Its protein product is CASSPIPLRGGGNRETQYF.

The CDR3 nucleotides are TGTGCCAGCAGCTTGCAACAGGGGGCCACCGGGGAGCTGTTTTTT. Its translation: CASSLQQGATGELFF. The chain employs TRBV5-4 and TRBJ2-2, with 9 bases matching TRBD1. Looked up from germline, CDR1 is SGHNT and CDR2 is YYREEE (reference sequence). This CDR3 has 15 amino acids. Unmatched junction bases numbered 2, after V lost 1 base and J lost 4 bases.

The chain has TRBV29-1 and TRBJ2-5; perhaps TRBD1 as D (6 bases). V shed 4 bases and J shed 5 bases, with 17 bases lying between them. This CDR3 has 14 residues. Germline CDR1 and CDR2: SQVTM and ANQGSEA. CDR3 protein: CSVVGARFQETQYF. The CDR3 DNA is TGCAGCGTTGTGGGGGCGCGGTTCCAGGAGACCCAGTACTTC.

This clone was observed once. The chain uses TRBV29-1 and TRBJ2-5, with unresolved D. The V end lost 4 bases, the J end lost 5 bases, and 11 bases lay between the germline ends. The CDR3 runs 12 residues. Germline CDR1 is SQVTM and CDR2 is ANQGSEA. CDR3 amino acids: CSVGAARETQYF. In DNA, the CDR3 is TGCAGCGTTGGGGCAGCTCGGGAGACCCAGTACTTC.

The chain carries TRBV5-6 and TRBJ2-4; D possibly corresponds to TRBD1 (6 bases). CDR1 SGHDT and CDR2 YYEEEE come from the germline V gene. V gave up 3 bases and J gave up 5 bases, with 9 bases separating them. CDR3 length equals 13 residues. CDR3 residues: CASSWTAQNIQYF. CDR3 nucleotides: TGTGCCAGCAGCTGGACAGCACAAAACATTCAGTACTTC. The complete variable domain, with remaining parts taken from reference TRBV5-6 and TRBJ2-4, reads DAGVTQSPTHLIKTRGQQVTLRCSPKSGHDTVSWYQQALGQGPQFIFQYYEEEERQRGNFPDRFSGHQFPNYSSELNVNALLLGDSALYLCASSWTAQNIQYFGAGTRLSVL.

The chain is built from TRBV18 and TRBJ2-1; D remains unclear. Trimming took off 3 bases at V and 4 bases at J, with 7 bases between the two ends. The CDR3 is made up of 13 amino acids. Germline CDR1 KGHSH, CDR2 LQKENI. The CDR3 DNA sequence: TGTGCCAGCTCACCGTCTCGGTACAATGAGCAGTTCTTC. It yields the protein CASSPSRYNEQFF.

The chain employs TRBV6-1 and TRBJ2-3; 7 nucleotides match TRBD2. CDR3 length: 16 amino acids. The germline CDR1 and CDR2 sequences are MNHNS and SASEGT. Unmatched junction bases numbered 7, after V lost 2 bases and J lost 2 bases. CDR3 region: CASSEKPGLDTDTQYF. CDR3 coding DNA: TGTGCCAGCAGTGAAAAACCCGGACTAGACACAGATACGCAGTATTTT.

This clone was found once. The chain links TRBV18 to TRBJ2-5; TRBD2 aligns across 16 bases. Germline CDR1 is KGHSH and CDR2 is LQKENI. With V trimmed by 6 bases and J by 5 bases, 9 bases remained unmatched. The CDR3 has 17 amino acids. CDR3 protein: CASSLGTSGGVRETQYF. The CDR3, as DNA: TGTGCCAGCTCCCTCGGGACTAGCGGGGGGGTGAGGGAGACCCAGTACTTC.

For the CDR3, the DNA is TGCAGCGTTGCTGGGGGAGACGGGGGCAATGAGCAGTTCTTC. Its translation is CSVAGGDGGNEQFF. The chain uses TRBV29-1 and TRBJ2-1; maybe TRBD2 (6 bases). The CDR3 loop spans 14 amino acids. Germline-derived CDR1 and CDR2 are SQVTM and ANQGSEA. V dropped 4 bases and J dropped 6 bases, with 16 bases sitting between them.

This chain links TRBV7-9 with TRBJ1-2; D may be TRBD1 (6 bases). The CDR3 runs to 15 residues. Germline V CDR1 and CDR2: SEHNR, FQNEAQ (reference sequence). V shed 5 bases and J shed 4 bases, with 17 bases lying between them. The CDR3 sequence: CASSTNNGQLYGYTF. The DNA of the CDR3 is TGTGCCAGCAGCACTAACAACGGACAGCTCTATGGCTACACCTTC.

The V call is TRBV6-5, the J call TRBJ1-5, with D perhaps TRBD1 (6 bases). The V gene's germline CDR1 is MNHEY and CDR2 SVGAGI. Trimming took 6 bases from V and 5 from J, leaving 11 bases between them. The CDR3 is 13 amino acids. CDR3 bases: TGTGCCAGCAGGGAATACAGGGATCAGCCCCAGCATTTT. This translates into CASREYRDQPQHF.

The chain recombines TRBV18 with TRBJ1-1, with D unclear. Germline loops: CDR1 KGHSH, CDR2 LQKENI. V was pared by 3 bases and J by 0 bases, with 17 bases between. CDR3 size: 17 residues. In DNA form, the CDR3 reads TGTGCCAGCTCACCTCTAGTCACGTCATGGATGAACACTGAAGCTTTCTTT. This encodes CASSPLVTSWMNTEAFF.

The V call is TRBV4-1, the J call TRBJ2-7; possible D gene TRBD1, 7 bases. Trimming left V 1 base short and J 5 bases short, with 15 bases between. The CDR3 has 15 amino acids. In germline, CDR1 is MGHRA, CDR2 YSYEKL. CDR3 DNA: TGCGCCAGCAGCCAAGCTCAGGGGGGCCTTAACGAGCAGTACTTC. Translating it yields CASSQAQGGLNEQYF.

The CDR3 here is CASSSVGGRAFF. As DNA, the CDR3 is TGTGCCAGCAGCTCGGTCGGGGGTAGAGCTTTCTTT. This chain links TRBV5-4 with TRBJ1-1; maybe TRBD1 (5 bases). Germline values: CDR1 SGHNT, CDR2 YYREEE (reference sequence). CDR3 length: 12 amino acids. Between the trimmed V and J ends, which lost 3 bases and 10 bases, there was a span of 13 bases.

The chain links TRBV6-5 to TRBJ1-2, with 8 bases matching TRBD1. The V segment lost 2 bases and the J segment 5 bases; nucleotides outside the gene matches: 10. Germline assignment: CDR1 MNHEY and CDR2 SVGAGI. The CDR3 covers 16 residues. CDR3 sequence reads: CASSYLTSTGEYGYTF. DNA of the CDR3: TGTGCCAGCAGTTACCTCACCTCGACAGGGGAGTATGGCTACACCTTC.

V is TRBV5-6 and J is TRBJ1-1; TRBD1 matches 7 bases. Unmatched junction bases numbered 10, after V lost 2 bases and J lost 0 bases. Germline CDR1 SGHDT, CDR2 YYEEEE. CDR3 length: 17 amino acids. CDR3 region: CASSLEGARRLNTEAFF. CDR3 nucleotides: TGTGCCAGCAGCTTAGAGGGGGCCCGTAGGCTGAACACTGAAGCTTTCTTT.

The CDR3 sequence: CASSQAGKGGYEQYF. The CDR3 coding sequence is TGCGCCAGCAGCCAAGCTGGCAAGGGGGGGTACGAGCAGTACTTC. The chain joins TRBV4-3 to TRBJ2-7; D possibly corresponds to TRBD2 (7 bases). CDR3 length equals 15 residues. V lost 1 base and J lost 4, with 14 bases in between. CDR1 and CDR2 (germline): LGHNA, YSLEER.

The V gene is TRBV10-3, the J gene TRBJ2-7; 7 bases map to TRBD2. V dropped 10 bases and J dropped 0; count of bases not matched to a gene: 12. Germline V CDR1 and CDR2: ENHRY, SYGVKD. The CDR3 runs to 15 residues. The CDR3: CATLGGEGPSYEQYF. The CDR3 DNA is TGTGCCACACTGGGGGGGGAGGGTCCCTCCTACGAGCAGTACTTC.

Many counts were recorded for this clone. This rearrangement joins TRBV27 to TRBJ1-5; tentatively, D is TRBD1 (5 bases). Germline assignment: CDR1 MNHEY and CDR2 SMNVEV (reference sequence). Trimming stripped 6 bases from V and 3 bases from J, with 27 bases between. CDR3 length equals 19 residues. The DNA for the CDR3 is TGTGCCAGCAGCCTTCGAGGTACCCTCCACAGACAGATCAATCAGCCCCAGCATTTT. Amino acid sequence: CASSLRGTLHRQINQPQHF.

The chain employs TRBV19 and TRBJ2-2; D gene ambiguous. This CDR3 is built from 14 residues. The V and J ends lost 3 bases and 5 bases respectively, with 10 bases between them. Germline lookup yields CDR1 LNHDA and CDR2 SQIVND (reference sequence). Here the CDR3 reads CASSMAARTGELFF. The CDR3 bases are TGTGCCAGTAGTATGGCGGCGAGGACCGGGGAGCTGTTTTTT.

V usage is TRBV19 and J usage is TRBJ1-5, with TRBD1 matching over 9 bases. CDR3 size: 16 residues. V lost 6 bases to trimming and J lost 2 bases; unmatched junction nucleotides: 8. Germline V gives CDR1 LNHDA, CDR2 SQIVND (reference sequence). The CDR3 region has the DNA TGTGCCAGTAGCCCGGGACAGGGTAGGGGCAATCAGCCCCAGCATTTT. Amino acids: CASSPGQGRGNQPQHF.

The CDR3: CASSVSWDRGRADTQYF. CDR3 nucleotides: TGTGCCAGCAGCGTGAGTTGGGACAGGGGTCGGGCAGATACGCAGTATTTT. The chain is built from TRBV9 and TRBJ2-3; 10 bases line up with TRBD1. The CDR3 has 17 amino acids. Germline V gene data show CDR1 as SGDLS and CDR2 as YYNGEE. V shed 2 bases, J shed 4 bases, and the junction held 10 bases outside the gene matches.

The chain combines TRBV7-8 with TRBJ1-1; D not certain. The length of the CDR3 is 15 residues. Deletions cut 4 bases from V and 1 base from J, with 13 bases between. Germline values: CDR1 SGHVS, CDR2 FQNEAQ. The DNA of the CDR3 is TGTGCCAGCAGCTGGTCGAGGGCTGGGAACACTGAAGCTTTCTTT. Amino acid sequence: CASSWSRAGNTEAFF. Complete variable domain (other parts from reference TRBV7-8 and TRBJ1-1): GAGVSQSPRYKVAKRGQDVALRCDPISGHVSLFWYQQALGQGPEFLTYFQNEAQLDKSGLPSDRFFAERPEGSVSTLKIQRTQQEDSAVYLCASSWSRAGNTEAFFGQGTRLTVV.